Following are 9 T cell receptor beta chains from one sample sequenced in a study of cytomegalovirus exposure and HLA in healthy donors. It was with 60 Vbeta and 13 Jbeta primers that the PCR ran. This table comes from immunoSEQ multiplex PCR, and its TCRdb copy is limited to in-frame clones, with some not included. The sample carries roughly 98,000 clones, about 70% recorded once. Sequencing was done on a sample of PBMCs. The receptors derive from a female donor in good health and CMV-seropositive.

In nucleotides, the CDR3 is TGTGCCAGCAGCCCTTTGAAACCGGGACAGTTCAATCAGCCCCAGCATTTT. It encodes CASSPLKPGQFNQPQHF. This chain links TRBV7-8 with TRBJ1-5; 7 positions agree with TRBD1. J was trimmed by 3 bases and V by 5 bases; bases with no gene match: 13. Germline CDR1 reads SGHVS; CDR2 reads FQNEAQ. CDR3 length: 17 residues.

This rearrangement joins TRBV5-1 to TRBJ1-2; D ambiguous. V was trimmed by 4 bases and J by 4 bases, leaving 17 bases between them. In germline, CDR1 is SGHRS, CDR2 YFSETQ. The CDR3 is 15 residues long. The CDR3 DNA follows: TGCGCCAGCAGCGCCCAGGACGAGGGATCCTATGGCTACACCTTC. Protein sequence: CASSAQDEGSYGYTF.

This chain joins TRBV5-1 and TRBJ1-1; TRBD1 might be the D (5 bases). Looked up from germline, CDR1 is SGHRS and CDR2 is YFSETQ. The CDR3 loop spans 14 amino acids. With 3 bases removed from V and 4 bases from J, the gap between germline ends came to 13 bases. The CDR3 loop is CASSYDGQGTEAFF. The DNA for the CDR3 is TGCGCCAGCAGCTACGACGGGCAGGGCACTGAAGCTTTCTTT. Using reference TRBV5-1 and TRBJ1-1 for the parts outside the CDR3, the full variable domain is KAGVTQTPRYLIKTRGQQVTLSCSPISGHRSVSWYQQTPGQGLQFLFEYFSETQRNKGNFPGRFSGRQFSNSRSEMNVSTLELGDSALYLCASSYDGQGTEAFFGQGTRLTVV.

The CDR3 DNA reads as TGTGCCAGCAGTCCGACTAGCGGGTTCTACAATGAGCAGTTCTTC. It specifies CASSPTSGFYNEQFF. V usage is TRBV28 and J usage is TRBJ2-1, with TRBD2 matching over 10 bases. This CDR3 comprises 15 residues. The germline gives CDR1 MDHEN, CDR2 SYDVKM. The trim removed 5 bases at V and 3 bases at J, leaving 4 bases unmatched.

V usage is TRBV29-1 and J usage is TRBJ2-2, with 7 bases that match TRBD1. From germline, CDR1 is SQVTM and CDR2 ANQGSEA. V was pared by 4 bases and J by 0 bases, with 5 bases of the junction left unmatched. The CDR3 sequence is 15 residues long. The CDR3 is CSVGKGGANTGELFF. The CDR3 nucleotides are TGCAGCGTTGGTAAAGGGGGCGCGAACACCGGGGAGCTGTTTTTT.

The chain has TRBV7-2 and TRBJ1-3; D possibly corresponds to TRBD1 (5 bases). The germline V gene encodes CDR1 SGHTA and CDR2 FQGNSA. The CDR3 spans 16 residues. Trimming cost V 1 base and J 1 base, with 11 bases left between them. The DNA for the CDR3 is TGTGCCAGCAGCTTAGATAGGGGCCTATCTGGAAACACCATATATTTT. Translation gives CASSLDRGLSGNTIYF. The whole variable domain, remainder taken from reference TRBV7-2 and TRBJ1-3, is GAGVSQSPSNKVTEKGKDVELRCDPISGHTALYWYRQSLGQGLEFLIYFQGNSAPDKSGLPSDRFSAERTGGSVSTLTIQRTQQEDSAVYLCASSLDRGLSGNTIYFGEGSWLTVV.

This clone showed up just once. The chain couples TRBV11-2 to TRBJ2-2, with D unresolved. CDR3 length: 16 residues. From germline, CDR1 is SGHAT and CDR2 FQNNGV. The V end was cut by 1 base, the J end by 7 bases, with 16 bases between. The CDR3 spells CASSLGSQGRFGELFF. DNA of the CDR3: TGTGCCAGCAGCTTAGGTAGCCAAGGAAGGTTCGGGGAGCTGTTTTTT.

This clone appeared a single time. The V and J genes are TRBV19 and TRBJ1-5; TRBD1 might be the D (6 bases). Germline V gene data show CDR1 as LNHDA and CDR2 as SQIVND (reference sequence). Trimming stripped 6 bases from V and 4 bases from J, with 34 bases between. The CDR3 spans 21 residues. CDR3 amino acids: CASRTPLGQNRDTLGNQPQHF. CDR3 DNA sequence: TGTGCCAGTAGAACCCCCCTCGGACAAAACCGGGACACCCTAGGGAATCAGCCCCAGCATTTT.

The CDR3, as DNA: TGTGCCAGCAGCTCCTGGACAGGGCCCTATGGCTACACCTTC. It specifies CASSSWTGPYGYTF. The chain couples TRBV11-2 to TRBJ1-2; TRBD1 agrees at 8 bases. V lost 4 bases, J lost 4 bases, and 5 bases stayed unmatched. This CDR3 is built from 14 residues. Germline V CDR1 and CDR2: SGHAT, FQNNGV.